A selection of T cell receptor beta chains follows, all from one sample in a study of monozygotic twins with inflammatory bowel disease. TCRdb derives one entry per CDR3 protein from the 5' RACE reads, leaving out DNA. The repertoire shows 150,000 to 200,000 distinct CDR3 sequences; the top ten hold approximately 3%. Material: blood. The origin of the receptors is a human donor with ulcerative colitis or Crohn's disease, or a healthy co-twin of an affected twin (not recorded which). Both conserved end residues are part of each CDR3. The order of the fields is V gene, J gene, CDR3 protein.

>TRBV14|TRBJ2-6
CASSQDSGLSGANVLTF
>TRBV9|TRBJ2-3
CASSPNRLGASTDTQYF
>TRBV6-5|TRBJ2-1
CASSSTAGGSYNEQFF
>TRBV2|TRBJ1-2
CASSEEGGYGYTF
>TRBV6-1|TRBJ2-1
CASRRGGIYNEQFF
>TRBV4-3|TRBJ1-2
CASSQDGDDPHHTF
>TRBV20-1|TRBJ1-2
CSAGGTSANYGYTF
>TRBV12-3/TRBV12-4|TRBJ2-1
CASSLVSHSGEQFF
>TRBV6-5|TRBJ2-7
CASSYSRESSYEQYF
>TRBV4-1|TRBJ1-6
CASSQTGTGDSPLHF
>TRBV7-2|TRBJ2-3
CASSLARGGQGIDTQYF
>TRBV3-1|TRBJ1-1
CASSQVKPGATRQF
>TRBV7-9|TRBJ1-1
CASSPSQTGTEAFF
>TRBV14|TRBJ1-1
CASSQVMGWGEAFF
>TRBV12-3/TRBV12-4|TRBJ2-7
CASSALAGVYEQYF
>TRBV20-1|TRBJ2-7
CSAKGLADYEQYF
>TRBV27|TRBJ2-3
CASSLGLWSDTQYF
>TRBV15|TRBJ1-5
CATSRDRGNNQPQHF
>TRBV12-3/TRBV12-4|TRBJ1-2
CASSFGSGYTF
>TRBV12-3/TRBV12-4|TRBJ1-5
CASLKALGGLPQHF
>TRBV21-1|TRBJ1-5
CASSKAGQWNQPQHF
>TRBV4-1|TRBJ1-1
CASSQTGTGSTEAFF
>TRBV3-1|TRBJ2-3
CASSPEGLTDTQYF
>TRBV7-2|TRBJ1-4
CASSGQTNEKLFF
>TRBV20-1|TRBJ1-1
CSARERLGMNTEAFF
>TRBV29-1|TRBJ2-7
CSVVDSGDSYEQYF
>TRBV7-2|TRBJ1-1
CASSFWNTEAFF
>TRBV7-6|TRBJ2-1
CASSPAATSVNEQFF
>TRBV12-3/TRBV12-4|TRBJ1-5
CASNPRTGGQPQHF
>TRBV5-6|TRBJ2-6
CASSFTGPGANVLTF
>TRBV20-1|TRBJ2-1
CSASRLRNNEQFF
>TRBV5-1|TRBJ1-1
CASSFQGTNTEAFF
>TRBV9|TRBJ2-1
CASSVESSGRYFGNEQFF
>TRBV7-3|TRBJ2-1
CASSLTGTSYNEQFF
>TRBV5-1|TRBJ2-2
CASSSRTGDTGELFF
>TRBV11-2|TRBJ2-5
CASSSSSGSFGEETQYF
>TRBV20-1|TRBJ1-1
CSATVSTEAFF
>TRBV29-1|TRBJ2-2
CSVYDGLSGTGELFF
>TRBV28|TRBJ1-5
CASSFYLNQPQHF
>TRBV6-1|TRBJ2-1
CAITPTSGSFNEQFF
>TRBV6-5|TRBJ1-6
CASSLLQGRTGNSPLHF
>TRBV12-3/TRBV12-4|TRBJ1-1
CASSRDNPNTEAFF
>TRBV6-1|TRBJ1-1
CASSALDSHTEAFF
>TRBV7-2|TRBJ2-1
CASSLGTSEGEQFF
>TRBV29-1|TRBJ2-1
CSVDETAQGNEQFF
>TRBV24-1|TRBJ1-1
CATSGPREQGRGAEAFF
>TRBV24-1|TRBJ2-1
CATRPSPGGLSEQFF
>TRBV5-1|TRBJ1-2
CASSSGDYGYTF
>TRBV7-9|TRBJ2-2
CASSQQGVDTGELFF
>TRBV6-6|TRBJ1-1
CASSYTEDTEAFF
>TRBV10-3|TRBJ2-3
CAISESLAGYTDTQYF
>TRBV6-1|TRBJ1-3
CASRGDGRSGNTIYF
>TRBV5-1|TRBJ2-3
CASSLVASGGTDTQYF
>TRBV5-1|TRBJ1-1
CASSLVLDRGAEAFF
>TRBV3-1|TRBJ2-7
CASSQGPSYEQYF
>TRBV19|TRBJ2-7
CASSMIRGLSVDEQYF
>TRBV5-6|TRBJ2-6
CASSPVASGVSGTSGADVLTF
>TRBV20-1|TRBJ2-4
CSALQGRGLAKNIQYF
>TRBV29-1|TRBJ2-7
CSAEYAYEQYF